This T cell receptor beta chain comes out of a study of blood T cell repertoires in COVID-19. Across the study: Acute and convalescent COVID-19 specimens originated in the United States, Italy and Spain. The cDNA or gDNA used as material had been derived from T cells, B-cell-depleted T cells, or PBMCs.

Patients in Seattle were enrolled during active infection, then followed longitudinally. Original methodology: Estimates of nucleated cell counts were drawn from the amplification of reference gene primers. Sequencing was performed with immunoSEQ multiplex PCR; in TCRdb, only in-frame clones are kept and a portion is missing. V and J calls and clone size follow that table, whereas D and trimming were derived from the DNA. The table includes roughly 250,000 clones, under 85% detected once. This CDR3 region has 15 residues. CDR1 is SGHTA, CDR2 FQGNSA, per germline. J lost 3 bases, V lost 0 bases, and 1 base had no gene match.

The sequenced sample consisted of peripheral blood. The chain employs TRBV7-2 and TRBJ1-2; 10 bases match TRBD1. The clonotype comes from a human donor with COVID-19, enrolled during active disease. The donor label of this sample is uncertain. DNA of the CDR3: TGTGCCAGCAGCTTAGCGACAGGGGGCGACTATGGCTACACCTTC. It yields the protein CASSLATGGDYGYTF.